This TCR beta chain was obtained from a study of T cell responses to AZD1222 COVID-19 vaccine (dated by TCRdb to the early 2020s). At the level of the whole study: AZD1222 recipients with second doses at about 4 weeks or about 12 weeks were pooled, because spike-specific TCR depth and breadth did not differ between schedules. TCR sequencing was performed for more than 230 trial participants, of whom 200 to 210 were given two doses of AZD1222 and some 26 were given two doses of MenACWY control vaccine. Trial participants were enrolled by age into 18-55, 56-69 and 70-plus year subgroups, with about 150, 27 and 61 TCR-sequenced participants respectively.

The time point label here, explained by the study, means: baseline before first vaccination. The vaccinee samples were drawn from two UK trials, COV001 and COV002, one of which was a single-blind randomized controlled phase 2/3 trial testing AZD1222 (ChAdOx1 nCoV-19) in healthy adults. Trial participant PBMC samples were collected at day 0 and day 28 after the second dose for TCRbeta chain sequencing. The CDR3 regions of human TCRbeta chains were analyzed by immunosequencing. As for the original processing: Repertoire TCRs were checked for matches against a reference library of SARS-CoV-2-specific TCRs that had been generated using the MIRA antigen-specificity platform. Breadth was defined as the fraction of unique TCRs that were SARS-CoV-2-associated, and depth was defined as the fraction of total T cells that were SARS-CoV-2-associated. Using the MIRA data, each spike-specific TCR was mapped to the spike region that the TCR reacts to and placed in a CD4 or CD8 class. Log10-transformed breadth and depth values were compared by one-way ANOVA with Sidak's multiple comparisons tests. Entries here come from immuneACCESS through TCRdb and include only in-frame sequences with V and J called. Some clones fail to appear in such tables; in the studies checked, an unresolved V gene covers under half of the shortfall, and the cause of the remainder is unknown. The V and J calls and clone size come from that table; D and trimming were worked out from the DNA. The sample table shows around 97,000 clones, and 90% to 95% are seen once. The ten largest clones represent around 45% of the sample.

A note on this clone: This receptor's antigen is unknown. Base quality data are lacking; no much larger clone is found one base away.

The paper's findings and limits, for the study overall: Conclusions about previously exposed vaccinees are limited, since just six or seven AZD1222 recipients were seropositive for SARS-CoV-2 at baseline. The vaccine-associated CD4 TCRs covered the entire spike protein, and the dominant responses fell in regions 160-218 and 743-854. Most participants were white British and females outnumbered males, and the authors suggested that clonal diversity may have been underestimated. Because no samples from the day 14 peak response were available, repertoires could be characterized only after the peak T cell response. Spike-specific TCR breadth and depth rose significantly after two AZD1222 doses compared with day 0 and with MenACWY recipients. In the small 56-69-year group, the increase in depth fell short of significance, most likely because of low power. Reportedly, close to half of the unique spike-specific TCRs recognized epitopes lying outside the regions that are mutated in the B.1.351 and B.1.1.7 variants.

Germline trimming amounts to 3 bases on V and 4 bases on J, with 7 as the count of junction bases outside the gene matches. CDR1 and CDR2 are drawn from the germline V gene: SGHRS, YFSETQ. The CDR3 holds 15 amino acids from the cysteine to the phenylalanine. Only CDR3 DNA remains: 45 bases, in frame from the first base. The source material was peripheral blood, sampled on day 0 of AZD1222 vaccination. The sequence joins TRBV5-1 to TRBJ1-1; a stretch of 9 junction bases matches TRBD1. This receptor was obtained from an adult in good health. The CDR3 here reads CASSSGQGRVTEAFF. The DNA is TGCGCCAGCAGCTCCGGACAGGGGCGGGTCACTGAAGCTTTCTTT.